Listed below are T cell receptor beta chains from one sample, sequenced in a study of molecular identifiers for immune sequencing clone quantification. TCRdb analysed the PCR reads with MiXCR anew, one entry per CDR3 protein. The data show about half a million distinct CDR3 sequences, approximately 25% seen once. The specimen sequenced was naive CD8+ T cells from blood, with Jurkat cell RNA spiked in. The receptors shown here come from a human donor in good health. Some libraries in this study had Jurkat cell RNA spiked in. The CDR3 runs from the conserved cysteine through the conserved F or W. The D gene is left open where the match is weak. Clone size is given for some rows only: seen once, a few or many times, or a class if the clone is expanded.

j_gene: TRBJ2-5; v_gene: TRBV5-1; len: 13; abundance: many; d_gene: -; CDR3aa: CASSFVRQETQYF; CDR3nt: TGCGCCAGCAGCTTCGTAAGGCAAGAGACCCAGTACTTC
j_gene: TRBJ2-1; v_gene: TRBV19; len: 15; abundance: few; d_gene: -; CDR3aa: CASSMGSGPYNEQFF; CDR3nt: TGTGCCAGTAGTATGGGATCAGGTCCATACAATGAGCAGTTCTTC
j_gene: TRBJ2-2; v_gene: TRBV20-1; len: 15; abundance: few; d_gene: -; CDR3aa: CSASHGLVNTGELFF; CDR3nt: TGCAGTGCTAGTCATGGGCTAGTAAACACCGGGGAGCTGTTTTTT
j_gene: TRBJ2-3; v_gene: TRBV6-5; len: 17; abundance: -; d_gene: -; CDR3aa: CASSSDQGASGTDTQYF; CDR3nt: TGTGCCAGCAGTTCCGACCAGGGGGCTAGCGGCACAGATACACAGTATTTT
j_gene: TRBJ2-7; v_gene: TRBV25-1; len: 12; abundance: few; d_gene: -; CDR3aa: CASSELEYEQYF; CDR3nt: TGTGCCAGCAGTGAATTAGAGTACGAGCAGTACTTC
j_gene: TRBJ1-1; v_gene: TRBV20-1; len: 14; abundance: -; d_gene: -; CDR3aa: CSARGSSVETEAFF; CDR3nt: TGCAGTGCTAGAGGCTCCTCGGTGGAGACTGAAGCTTTCTTT
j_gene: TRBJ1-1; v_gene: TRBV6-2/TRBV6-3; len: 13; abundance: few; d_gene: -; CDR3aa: CASSTIGGTEAFF; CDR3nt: TGTGCCAGCAGTACGATAGGGGGGACTGAAGCTTTCTTT
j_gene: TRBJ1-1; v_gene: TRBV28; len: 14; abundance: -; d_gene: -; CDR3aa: CASSQTGGDTGAFF; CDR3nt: TGTGCCAGCAGTCAGACAGGCGGGGACACTGGAGCTTTCTTT
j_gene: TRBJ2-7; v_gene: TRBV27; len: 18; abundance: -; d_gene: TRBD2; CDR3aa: CASSLSRLAGGPMHEQYF; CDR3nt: TGTGCCAGCAGTTTATCTCGGCTAGCGGGAGGGCCAATGCACGAGCAGTACTTC
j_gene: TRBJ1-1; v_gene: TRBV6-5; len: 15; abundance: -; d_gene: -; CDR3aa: CASSYSQGMNTEAFF; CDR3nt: TGTGCCAGCAGTTACTCGCAGGGGATGAACACTGAAGCTTTCTTT